The source of this T cell receptor (beta chain) is a study of OX40 agonist ivuxolimab in advanced cancers. Here immunoSEQ multiplex PCR was the method, and the copy in TCRdb shows in-frame clones only, minus some. The table records approximately 50,000 clones, about 82% of them present only once. The specimen was CD4+ or CD8+ T cells sorted from blood, collected in a trial of the OX40 agonist ivuxolimab. The receptor's source is an adult with an advanced solid tumor such as melanoma, head and neck, liver or kidney cancer.

In DNA, the CDR3 is TGTGCCAGTAGTACCGAGACAGGGAGAGGGACTGAAGCTTTCTTT. Translation: CASSTETGRGTEAFF. The chain is built from TRBV19 and TRBJ1-1, with TRBD1 identical over 7 bases. Germline V CDR1 and CDR2: LNHDA, SQIVND (reference sequence). CDR3 length: 15 amino acids. The V and J ends lost 4 bases and 5 bases, in that order; junction bases with no gene match: 10.